The 9 T cell receptor beta chains in this list originate from one sample, sequenced in a study of T-cell memory formation after mild COVID-19. MiXCR, applied by TCRdb to the 5' RACE reads, yields one record per CDR3 protein. The table records roughly 580,000 distinct CDR3 sequences, roughly 17% of them present only once. Sequencing was performed on PBMCs or a T cell subset sorted from them (not recorded which). The source of these receptors is an adult woman who had mild COVID-19 (a few samples of this study predate the infection). Cell type and time point are not known.

The chain recombines TRBV4-2 with TRBJ2-3, with D perhaps TRBD2 (5 bases). CDR3 length: 15 amino acids. The V end lost 4 bases, the J end lost 0 bases, and 11 bases lay between the germline ends. Germline CDR1 is LGHNA and CDR2 is YNFKEQ. The DNA for the CDR3 is TGTGCCAGCAGCCGGGCCCCGGGGAGCACAGATACGCAGTATTTT. Translation: CASSRAPGSTDTQYF.

This clonotype was seen at least ten times. The rearrangement links TRBV10-3 to TRBJ2-7; 9 positions agree with TRBD1. The CDR3 spans 16 residues. V gave up 9 bases and J gave up 4 bases; unmatched junction bases: 16. CDR1 and CDR2 from the germline V gene are ENHRY and SYGVKD. The CDR3, as DNA: TGTGCCATACTGCCGGGACAGGGAAGAGAGCGTTACGAGCAGTACTTC. The encoded protein is CAILPGQGRERYEQYF.

The gene calls are TRBV7-9 and TRBJ2-4; the D is unclear. Trimming removed 8 bases at V and 5 bases at J, with 7 bases between. The CDR3 extends over 11 amino acids. Germline V CDR1 and CDR2: SEHNR, FQNEAQ (reference sequence). Here the CDR3 reads CASVAENIQYF. For the CDR3, the DNA is TGTGCCAGCGTCGCCGAAAACATTCAGTACTTC. Drawing the rest from reference TRBV7-9 and TRBJ2-4, the complete variable domain is DTGVSQNPRHKITKRGQNVTFRCDPISEHNRLYWYRQTLGQGPEFLTYFQNEAQLEKSRLLSDRFSAERPKGSFSTLEIQRTEQGDSAMYLCASVAENIQYFGAGTRLSVL.

The chain combines TRBV5-1 with TRBJ1-4; 7 nucleotides align to TRBD1. The CDR3 totals 15 residues. CDR1 and CDR2 from the germline V gene are SGHRS and YFSETQ. Trimming took 9 bases from V and 0 from J; bases not matched to a gene: 8. CDR3 region: CATSTGSATNEKLFF. The CDR3 region has the DNA TGCGCCACATCGACAGGGTCCGCAACTAATGAAAAACTGTTTTTT.

The chain uses TRBV5-1 and TRBJ2-5; TRBD2 agrees at 10 bases. The CDR3 extends over 17 amino acids. Germline assignment: CDR1 SGHRS and CDR2 YFSETQ. J was trimmed by 5 bases and V by 1 base; bases with no gene match: 11. The CDR3 here is CASSLLASTSGLETQYF. The DNA for the CDR3 is TGCGCCAGCAGCTTGCTCGCCTCGACTAGCGGGCTGGAGACCCAGTACTTC.

This clonotype came up many times. The chain uses TRBV7-2 and TRBJ2-7; D is undetermined. Trimming took off 1 base at V and 3 bases at J, with 7 bases between the two ends. CDR1 is SGHTA and CDR2 is FQGNSA in the germline V gene. The CDR3 has 13 amino acids. CDR3 bases: TGTGCCAGCAGCTTAGGAGCAGGCTACGAGCAGTACTTC. Its translation: CASSLGAGYEQYF.

This clonotype was counted only a few times. The chain has TRBV12-3 or TRBV12-4 and TRBJ2-5; TRBD2 agrees at 9 bases. The CDR3 is 15 residues long. The V and J ends lost 7 bases and 2 bases, in that order; junction bases with no gene match: 8. CDR3 loop: CASKTGTSNQETQYF. DNA of the CDR3: TGTGCCAGCAAAACCGGGACTAGCAATCAAGAGACCCAGTACTTC.

This rearrangement joins TRBV5-1 to TRBJ2-5; perhaps D is TRBD1 or TRBD2 (6 bases each). Trimming took off 3 bases at V and 5 bases at J, with 26 bases between the two ends. The CDR3 has 18 amino acids. Germline-derived CDR1 and CDR2 are SGHRS and YFSETQ. CDR3 residues: CASSSTPKGARGGETQYF. CDR3 nucleotides: TGCGCCAGCAGCTCAACCCCCAAGGGCGCCAGAGGGGGGGAGACCCAGTACTTC.

The chain is built from TRBV20-1 and TRBJ2-5, with 7 bases identical to TRBD1. The germline V gene has CDR1 DFQATT and CDR2 SNEGSKA (reference sequence). With 0 bases clipped from V and 3 bases from J, the junction kept 4 bases outside the gene matches. CDR3 length: 14 amino acids. The CDR3 sequence is CSARDQTGEETQYF. The CDR3 DNA reads TGCAGTGCTAGAGATCAAACAGGGGAAGAGACCCAGTACTTC.